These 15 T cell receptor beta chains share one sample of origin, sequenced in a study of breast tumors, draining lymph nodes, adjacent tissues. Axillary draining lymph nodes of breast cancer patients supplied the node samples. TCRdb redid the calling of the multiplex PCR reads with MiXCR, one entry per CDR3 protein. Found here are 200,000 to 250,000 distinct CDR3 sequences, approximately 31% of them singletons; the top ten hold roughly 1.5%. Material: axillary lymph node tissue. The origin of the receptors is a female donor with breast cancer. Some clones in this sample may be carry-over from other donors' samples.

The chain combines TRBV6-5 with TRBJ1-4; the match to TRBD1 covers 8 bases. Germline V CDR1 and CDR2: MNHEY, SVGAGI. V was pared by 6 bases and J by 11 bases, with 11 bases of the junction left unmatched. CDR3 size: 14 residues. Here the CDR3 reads CASSRAQGATKLFF. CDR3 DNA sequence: TGTGCCAGCAGCCGGGCGCAGGGGGCGACCAAACTGTTTTTT.

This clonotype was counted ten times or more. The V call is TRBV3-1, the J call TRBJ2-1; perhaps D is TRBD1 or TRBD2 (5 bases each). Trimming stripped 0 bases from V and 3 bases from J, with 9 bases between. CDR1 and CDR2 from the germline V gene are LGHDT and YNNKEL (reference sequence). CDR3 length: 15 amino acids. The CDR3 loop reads CASSQDTGHYNEQFF. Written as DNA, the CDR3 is TGTGCCAGCAGCCAAGATACGGGGCACTACAATGAGCAGTTCTTC.

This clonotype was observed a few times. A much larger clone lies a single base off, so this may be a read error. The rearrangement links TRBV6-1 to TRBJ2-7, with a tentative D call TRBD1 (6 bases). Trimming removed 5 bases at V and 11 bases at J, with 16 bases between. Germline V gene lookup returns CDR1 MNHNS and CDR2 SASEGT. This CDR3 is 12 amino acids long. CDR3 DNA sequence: TGTGCCAGCAGTCAGGGACAAGTCAGGAAGTACTTC. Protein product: CASSQGQVRKYF.

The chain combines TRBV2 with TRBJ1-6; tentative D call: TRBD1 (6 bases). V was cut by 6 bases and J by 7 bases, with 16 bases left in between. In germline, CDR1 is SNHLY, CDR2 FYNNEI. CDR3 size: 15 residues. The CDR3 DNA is TGTGCCAGCAGGGCGGCGGCAGGGGAAAATTCACCCCTCCACTTT. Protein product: CASRAAAGENSPLHF. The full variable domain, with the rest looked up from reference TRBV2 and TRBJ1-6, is EPEVTQTPSHQVTQMGQEVILRCVPISNHLYFYWYRQILGQKVEFLVSFYNNEISEKSEIFDDQFSVERPDGSNFTLKIRSTKLEDSAMYFCASRAAAGENSPLHFGNGTRLTVT.

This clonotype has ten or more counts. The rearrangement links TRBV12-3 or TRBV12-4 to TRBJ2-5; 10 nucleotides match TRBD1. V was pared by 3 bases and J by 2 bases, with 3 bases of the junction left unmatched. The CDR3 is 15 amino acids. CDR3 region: CASSFPGQGQETQYF. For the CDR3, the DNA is TGTGCCAGCAGTTTCCCGGGACAGGGGCAAGAGACCCAGTACTTC.

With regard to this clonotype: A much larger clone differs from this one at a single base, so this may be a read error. The CDR3 here is CASSLQAATQYF. Written as DNA, the CDR3 is TGTGCCAGCAGCTTGCAAGCGGCGACCCAGTACTTC. The chain links TRBV5-6 to TRBJ2-5, with a weak D call TRBD2 (5 bases). Trimming took off 1 base at V and 7 bases at J, with 8 bases between the two ends. Germline values: CDR1 SGHDT, CDR2 YYEEEE. The CDR3 extends over 12 amino acids.

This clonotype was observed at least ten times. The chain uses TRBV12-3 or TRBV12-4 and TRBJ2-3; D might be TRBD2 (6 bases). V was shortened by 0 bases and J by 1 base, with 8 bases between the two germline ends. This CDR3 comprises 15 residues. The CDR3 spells CASSLASGGTDTQYF. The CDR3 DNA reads TGTGCCAGCAGTTTAGCTAGCGGAGGCACAGATACGCAGTATTTT.

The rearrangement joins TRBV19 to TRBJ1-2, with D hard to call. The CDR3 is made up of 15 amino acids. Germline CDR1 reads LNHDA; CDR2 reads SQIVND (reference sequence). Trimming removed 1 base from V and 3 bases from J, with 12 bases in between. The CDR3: CASSIAGSSYYGYTF. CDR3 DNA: TGTGCCAGTAGTATAGCCGGGAGCAGTTACTATGGCTACACCTTC.

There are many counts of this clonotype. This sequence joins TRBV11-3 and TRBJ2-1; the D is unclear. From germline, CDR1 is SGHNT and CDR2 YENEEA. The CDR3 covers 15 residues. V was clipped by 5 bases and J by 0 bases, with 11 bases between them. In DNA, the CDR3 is TGTGCCAGCAGCCCTCGAAGTGTCTCCTACAATGAGCAGTTCTTC. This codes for CASSPRSVSYNEQFF.

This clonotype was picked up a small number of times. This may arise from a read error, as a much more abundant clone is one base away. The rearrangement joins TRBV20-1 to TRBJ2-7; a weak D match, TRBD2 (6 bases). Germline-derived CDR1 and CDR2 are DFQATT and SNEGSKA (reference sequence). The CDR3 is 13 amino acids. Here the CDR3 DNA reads TGCAGTGCTCCAAAAGCGGGTGCCTACGCGCAGTACTTC. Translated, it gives CSAPKAGAYAQYF.

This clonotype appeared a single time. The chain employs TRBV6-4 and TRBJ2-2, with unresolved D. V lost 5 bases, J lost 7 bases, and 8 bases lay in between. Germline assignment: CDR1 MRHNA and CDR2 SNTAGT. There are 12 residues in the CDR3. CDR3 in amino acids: CASSTKSGELFF. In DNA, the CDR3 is TGTGCCAGCAGTACCAAAAGCGGGGAGCTGTTTTTT.

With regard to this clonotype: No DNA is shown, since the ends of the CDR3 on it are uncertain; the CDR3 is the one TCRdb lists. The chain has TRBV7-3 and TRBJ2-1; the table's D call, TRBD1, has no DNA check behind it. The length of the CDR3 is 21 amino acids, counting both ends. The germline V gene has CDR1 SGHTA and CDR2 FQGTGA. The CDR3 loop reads CASSFYICSARSGTGVNEQFF.

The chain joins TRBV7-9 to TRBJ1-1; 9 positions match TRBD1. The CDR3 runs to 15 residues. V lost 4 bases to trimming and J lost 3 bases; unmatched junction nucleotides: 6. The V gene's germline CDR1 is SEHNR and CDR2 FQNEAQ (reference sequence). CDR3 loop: CASSSADRGYTEAFF. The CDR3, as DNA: TGTGCCAGCAGCTCGGCGGACAGGGGCTACACTGAAGCTTTCTTT.

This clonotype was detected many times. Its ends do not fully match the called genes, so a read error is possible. The CDR3 loop is CSVIEVGRCHF. CDR3 sequence (DNA): TGCAGCGTTATTGAGGTGGGGCGATGCCATTTC. The rearrangement uses TRBV29-1 and TRBJ1-2; D is possibly TRBD1 (5 bases). Germline V gene data show CDR1 as SQVTM and CDR2 as ANQGSEA. This CDR3 is 11 amino acids long. The full variable domain, with the rest looked up from reference TRBV29-1 and TRBJ1-2, is SAVISQKPSRDICQRGTSLTIQCQVDSQVTMMFWYRQQPGQSLTLIATANQGSEATYESGFVIDKFPISRPNLTFSTLTVSNMSPEDSSIYLCSVIEVGRCHFGSGTRLTVV.

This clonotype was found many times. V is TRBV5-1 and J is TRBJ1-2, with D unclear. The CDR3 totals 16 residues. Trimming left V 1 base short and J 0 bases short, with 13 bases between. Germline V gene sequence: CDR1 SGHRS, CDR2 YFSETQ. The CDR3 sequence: CASSLSRGLSNYGYTF. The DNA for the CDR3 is TGCGCCAGCAGCTTGTCTCGTGGGCTTTCTAACTATGGCTACACCTTC.